The 20 T cell receptor beta chains below were found in one sample sequenced in a study of T cells in localized non-small cell lung cancer. TCRdb's table, derived via immunoSEQ multiplex PCR, lists solely in-frame clones and lacks some. The repertoire includes 2,000 to 3,000 clones, around 35% of them detected once, and about 14% sits in the top ten. The sequencing used lung tumor tissue, collected before any cancer treatment. The receptor source for this set is a man aged 35 to 69 with stage II lung adenocarcinoma.

The chain recombines TRBV6-8 with TRBJ1-5; 10 bases agree with TRBD1. V lost 5 bases, J lost 0 bases, and 4 bases stayed unmatched. The CDR3 is 16 amino acids. CDR1 MNHGY and CDR2 SAAAGT come from the germline V gene. The CDR3 coding sequence is TGTGCCAGCAGTAAAGGACAGGGGGATAGCAATCAGCCCCAGCATTTT. This translates into CASSKGQGDSNQPQHF.

In this sample, this clone turned up once. CDR3 sequence: CASFLNFPGANVLTF. CDR3 nucleotides: TGTGCCAGCTTCCTCAACTTCCCTGGGGCCAACGTCCTGACTTTC. This chain links TRBV18 with TRBJ2-6; D call uncertain. CDR1 and CDR2 (germline): KGHSH, LQKENI. CDR3 length: 15 amino acids. V lost 7 bases and J 2 bases, leaving 12 bases between the germline ends.

The chain combines TRBV11-3 with TRBJ2-7; 7 bases line up with TRBD1. The CDR3 consists of 14 residues. The germline CDR1 and CDR2 sequences are SGHNT and YENEEA. V dropped 4 bases and J dropped 2; count of bases not matched to a gene: 5. CDR3 region: CASSWDSITYEQYF. CDR3 nucleotide sequence: TGTGCCAGCAGCTGGGACAGTATCACCTACGAGCAGTACTTC.

This chain connects TRBV19 to TRBJ2-5, with 9 bases fitting TRBD2. V shed 5 bases and J 5 bases; nucleotides not matched to a gene: 12. The CDR3 loop spans 16 amino acids. Germline CDR1 is LNHDA and CDR2 is SQIVND (reference sequence). CDR3 residues: CASSASWASGKETQYF. Written as DNA, the CDR3 is TGTGCCAGTAGTGCATCCTGGGCTAGCGGGAAGGAGACCCAGTACTTC.

The chain combines TRBV29-1 with TRBJ2-1; D is undetermined. Germline CDR1 reads SQVTM; CDR2 reads ANQGSEA. With 8 bases removed from V and 5 bases from J, the gap between germline ends came to 13 bases. This CDR3 comprises 12 residues. The CDR3 loop is CSIADGDNEQFF. CDR3 coding DNA: TGCAGCATCGCCGACGGAGACAATGAGCAGTTCTTC.

This chain connects TRBV19 to TRBJ1-2; 11 bases align to TRBD1. The V and J ends lost 1 base and 8 bases, in that order; junction bases with no gene match: 6. The CDR3 has 15 amino acids. Germline CDR1 LNHDA, CDR2 SQIVND (reference sequence). Written as DNA, the CDR3 is TGTGCCAGTAGTATAGCGGACAGGGGGCGGCAGGGCTACACCTTC. Protein: CASSIADRGRQGYTF.

V is TRBV19 and J is TRBJ2-6, with D possibly matching TRBD2 (5 bases). Germline-derived CDR1 and CDR2 are LNHDA and SQIVND (reference sequence). Trimming removed 9 bases from V and 4 bases from J, with 19 bases in between. The length of the CDR3 is 16 residues. This CDR3 is CASNPLGSGGANVLTF. The DNA for the CDR3 is TGTGCCAGCAACCCCCTCGGGTCGGGAGGGGCCAACGTCCTGACTTTC.

Concerning this clone: At one end, the junction sequence differs from germline, possibly due to a read error. This chain joins TRBV23-1 and TRBJ1-1; D not certain. TRBV23-1 is known as an ORF, though its function is uncertain. CDR3 length: 13 amino acids. This chain's CDR3 is CASSQSLNTEAFF. CDR3 DNA: TGCGCCAGCAGCCAATCCTTGAACACTGAAGCTTTCTTT.

The chain has TRBV15 and TRBJ1-5; the match to TRBD1 covers 10 bases. The CDR3 has 18 residues. The V and J ends lost 0 bases and 2 bases, in that order; junction bases with no gene match: 7. Germline V gene data show CDR1 as LNHNV and CDR2 as YYDKDF (reference sequence). The CDR3: CATSRDGQGVVGNQPQHF. CDR3 DNA sequence: TGTGCCACCAGCAGAGATGGACAGGGGGTGGTTGGCAATCAGCCCCAGCATTTT.

The rearrangement uses TRBV6-8 and TRBJ2-1; D may match TRBD1 or TRBD2 (6 bases each). The CDR3 sequence is 14 residues long. V was cut by 7 bases and J by 6 bases, with 16 bases left in between. Germline V lookup: CDR1 MNHGY, CDR2 SAAAGT. In DNA form, the CDR3 reads TGTGCCAGCAAGAACGGGGGCCCCACCAATGAGCAGTTCTTC. Translated: CASKNGGPTNEQFF.

The chain combines TRBV18 with TRBJ2-3; D unclear. CDR3 length: 13 amino acids. The germline V gene encodes CDR1 KGHSH and CDR2 LQKENI. The ends were cut back, 6 bases at V and 4 bases at J, with 11 bases in the middle. Here the CDR3 DNA reads TGTGCCAGCTCCACGGCTCGGGCAGATACGCAGTATTTT. Translating gives CASSTARADTQYF.

The chain links TRBV5-1 to TRBJ2-2, with D perhaps assigned TRBD1 or TRBD2 (5 bases each). Germline CDR1 is SGHRS and CDR2 is YFSETQ. The V and J ends lost 1 base and 6 bases respectively, with 16 bases between them. This CDR3 comprises 16 residues. The CDR3 nucleotides read TGCGCCAGCAGCTTGAAGGCAGGGACGGAGGCCGGGGAGCTGTTTTTT. This sequence encodes CASSLKAGTEAGELFF.

This chain links TRBV18 with TRBJ2-3, with 7 bases identical to TRBD2. Germline CDR1 KGHSH, CDR2 LQKENI. V dropped 6 bases and J dropped 0; count of bases not matched to a gene: 9. The CDR3 sequence is 16 residues long. The CDR3 region has the DNA TGTGCCAGCTCCTTTGACCAGCGGGGTAGCACAGATACGCAGTATTTT. Its translation is CASSFDQRGSTDTQYF.

This clone was picked up a small number of times. This chain uses TRBV7-4 with TRBJ2-3, with TRBD2 as a possible D gene (6 bases). V was shortened by 5 bases and J by 2 bases, with 14 bases between the two germline ends. This CDR3 contains 15 residues. Germline-derived CDR1 and CDR2 are SGHVT and SQSDAQ. In DNA form, the CDR3 reads TGTGCCAGCAGCGGCGGGGATTCCCACACAGATACGCAGTATTTT. Translated: CASSGGDSHTDTQYF.

The sample holds a few counts of this clone. This chain joins TRBV11-3 and TRBJ1-5; the D gene is possibly TRBD1 (5 bases). Looked up from germline, CDR1 is SGHNT and CDR2 is YENEEA. This CDR3 is built from 15 residues. V dropped 5 bases and J dropped 6 bases, with 17 bases sitting between them. The CDR3 region is CASSLIMGETQPQHF. Written as DNA, the CDR3 is TGTGCCAGCAGCCTAATTATGGGGGAAACTCAGCCCCAGCATTTT.

This clone came up a few times. V is TRBV28 and J is TRBJ2-2, with D possibly being TRBD2 (6 bases). Germline assignment: CDR1 MDHEN and CDR2 SYDVKM. The CDR3 is made up of 15 amino acids. The V and J ends lost 8 bases and 3 bases respectively, with 16 bases between them. The CDR3 region is CASAPEGRDTGELFF. In DNA, the CDR3 is TGTGCCAGCGCGCCGGAGGGGCGGGACACCGGGGAGCTGTTTTTT.

The count of this clone is one. V is TRBV19 and J is TRBJ2-2, with D tentatively TRBD1 (5 bases). This CDR3 has 16 amino acids. CDR1 is LNHDA and CDR2 is SQIVND in the germline V gene (reference sequence). With 7 bases removed from V and 5 bases from J, the gap between germline ends came to 20 bases. CDR3 nucleotide sequence: TGTGCCAGTATTTCCCAGGGAAGAGTTGGAACCGGGGAGCTGTTTTTT. Translating gives CASISQGRVGTGELFF.

The J gene is TRBJ1-1, the V gene TRBV9; D not resolved. V was shortened by 5 bases and J by 0 bases, with 11 bases between the two germline ends. This CDR3 region has 14 residues. The germline V gene encodes CDR1 SGDLS and CDR2 YYNGEE. CDR3 sequence: CASRADGMNTEAFF. CDR3 coding DNA: TGTGCCAGCAGAGCCGACGGCATGAACACTGAAGCTTTCTTT.

The chain recombines TRBV30 with TRBJ2-7, with a weak D call TRBD2 (6 bases). In germline, CDR1 is GTSNPN, CDR2 SVGIG (reference sequence). V was shortened by 1 base and J by 6 bases, with 13 bases between the two germline ends. The CDR3 has 13 amino acids. In nucleotides, the CDR3 is TGTGCCTGGAGTGCGCGGGGAGAGGGCGAGCAGTACTTC. Its protein product is CAWSARGEGEQYF.

This clone was detected only once. The gene calls are TRBV5-1 and TRBJ1-1; no definite D call. Germline V lookup: CDR1 SGHRS, CDR2 YFSETQ. The CDR3 has 15 residues. Trimming left V 1 base short and J 3 bases short, with 13 bases between. The CDR3: CASSLMSTGDTEAFF. The CDR3 region has the DNA TGCGCCAGCAGCTTGATGTCTACGGGAGACACTGAAGCTTTCTTT.